This TCR beta chain appears in the sequencing data of a study of cytomegalovirus exposure and HLA in healthy donors. Trimming cost V 1 base and J 1 base; bases outside gene matches: 4. The CDR3 is 16 amino acids. Germline assignment: CDR1 SGHVT and CDR2 SQSDAQ. This PCR relied on a set of 60 Vbeta primers and 13 Jbeta primers. The method was immunoSEQ multiplex PCR; TCRdb's version includes in-frame clones alone and lacks a portion of them. The table has 150,000 or so clones, over 80% seen once; the top ten hold about 5%. What was sequenced was PBMCs. V usage is TRBV7-4 and J usage is TRBJ1-5, with 7 bases fitting TRBD1. The source is a woman aged 50 to 65 in good health and CMV-seropositive. CDR3: CASSLGQGESNQPQHF. The CDR3, as DNA: TGTGCCAGCAGCTTAGGACAGGGCGAAAGCAATCAGCCCCAGCATTTT.